This T cell receptor beta chain was retrieved from a study of blood T cell repertoires in COVID-19. Libraries were prepared by immunoSEQ multiplex PCR; TCRdb keeps only in-frame clonotypes and omits some of them. Of over 45,000 clones listed, around 86% are singletons. This clone was seen once. Sequenced sample: peripheral blood. The receptor was isolated from a man aged 45-65 years with active COVID-19.

The CDR3 loop is CASSWKPDRDTEAFF. The CDR3 nucleotides read TGCGCCAGCAGCTGGAAACCCGACAGGGACACTGAAGCTTTCTTT. The chain recombines TRBV5-1 with TRBJ1-1; 7 nucleotides line up with TRBD1. Germline CDR1 SGHRS, CDR2 YFSETQ. Unmatched junction bases numbered 8, after V lost 3 bases and J lost 3 bases. The CDR3 is 15 amino acids.